The rows below give T cell receptor beta chains drawn from one sample of a study of T cells in Graves' hyperthyroidism and ophthalmopathy. Via MiXCR, TCRdb re-called the multiplex PCR reads, giving one row per CDR3 protein. Here the sample spans 300,000 to 450,000 distinct CDR3 sequences, approximately 25% being singletons. The sequenced material came from blood. The source of these receptors is a man aged 50-60 years with Graves' hyperthyroidism. Both conserved end residues are part of each CDR3. A D gene is named only where the DNA matches it firmly. The size entry is marked missing in some rows and otherwise reads once, few, many or a size class.

clone size: .; V gene: TRBV11-2; J gene: TRBJ1-1; D gene: .; CDR3 DNA: TGTGCCAGCAGCCAGCAGGTCAGGAGGAACACTGAAGCTTTCTTT; CDR3 protein: CASSQQVRRNTEAFF
clone size: .; V gene: TRBV20-1; J gene: TRBJ2-1; D gene: .; CDR3 DNA: TGCAGTGCTAGAGCGGGAGAGACCTACAATGAGCAGTTCTTC; CDR3 protein: CSARAGETYNEQFF
clone size: .; V gene: TRBV28; J gene: TRBJ2-7; D gene: .; CDR3 DNA: TGTGCCATCCGACCCTCCTCAGGGGCCTACGAGCAGTACTTC; CDR3 protein: CAIRPSSGAYEQYF
clone size: few; V gene: TRBV29-1; J gene: TRBJ2-1; D gene: .; CDR3 DNA: TGCAGCTACCGGGACTTAAGCTACAATGAGCAGTTCTTC; CDR3 protein: CSYRDLSYNEQFF
clone size: .; V gene: TRBV6-2/TRBV6-3; J gene: TRBJ1-2; D gene: TRBD1; CDR3 DNA: TGTGCCAGCAGGGGGGTCGGGACAGGCTATGGCTACACCTTC; CDR3 protein: CASRGVGTGYGYTF
clone size: many; V gene: TRBV3-1; J gene: TRBJ1-2; D gene: .; CDR3 DNA: TGTGCCAGCAGCCAAGACAGGTGGTCCCTCTATGGCTACACCTTC; CDR3 protein: CASSQDRWSLYGYTF
clone size: few; V gene: TRBV20-1; J gene: TRBJ2-3; D gene: TRBD1; CDR3 DNA: TGCAGTGCTCCTCAGGGACAGGGGAACACAGATACGCAGTATTTT; CDR3 protein: CSAPQGQGNTDTQYF
clone size: .; V gene: TRBV6-1; J gene: TRBJ2-3; D gene: .; CDR3 DNA: TGTGCCAGCAGTTGGCAAGATACGCAGTATTTT; CDR3 protein: CASSWQDTQYF
clone size: few; V gene: TRBV7-9; J gene: TRBJ2-7; D gene: TRBD2; CDR3 DNA: TGTGCCAGCAGCTTAGCGGGACTAGCGGGAGACTACGAGCAGTACTTC; CDR3 protein: CASSLAGLAGDYEQYF
clone size: .; V gene: TRBV6-6; J gene: TRBJ2-5; D gene: .; CDR3 DNA: TGTGCCAGCAGTTACTCCCAGGGGCAAGAGACCCAGTACTTC; CDR3 protein: CASSYSQGQETQYF
clone size: many; V gene: TRBV2; J gene: TRBJ2-7; D gene: TRBD2; CDR3 DNA: TGTGCCAGCATGGTAGCGGGAGGGTTCTACGAGCAGTACTTC; CDR3 protein: CASMVAGGFYEQYF
clone size: many; V gene: TRBV7-3; J gene: TRBJ2-1; D gene: TRBD2; CDR3 DNA: TGTGCCAGCAGCTTAATAGCGGGAGTATTTAATGAGCAGTTCTTC; CDR3 protein: CASSLIAGVFNEQFF
clone size: .; V gene: TRBV5-1; J gene: TRBJ2-1; D gene: TRBD2; CDR3 DNA: TGCGCCAGCAGCTCGCTACTAGCGGGAGTCAATGAGCAGTTCTTC; CDR3 protein: CASSSLLAGVNEQFF
clone size: .; V gene: TRBV6-8; J gene: TRBJ2-1; D gene: TRBD2; CDR3 DNA: TGTGCCAGCAGTTACTCGGTACTAGCGGCATACAATGAGCAGTTCTTC; CDR3 protein: CASSYSVLAAYNEQFF
clone size: few; V gene: TRBV3-1; J gene: TRBJ2-5; D gene: .; CDR3 DNA: TGTGCCAGCAGCCCAACCGCGGGGTCCCAGTACTTC; CDR3 protein: CASSPTAGSQYF
clone size: many; V gene: TRBV20-1; J gene: TRBJ2-7; D gene: TRBD2; CDR3 DNA: TGCAGTGCTAGCGGGAGGCCTACTTACAACTCCTACGAGCAGTACTTC; CDR3 protein: CSASGRPTYNSYEQYF
clone size: many; V gene: TRBV7-6; J gene: TRBJ2-7; D gene: TRBD2; CDR3 DNA: TGTGCCAGCAGCTTGACTAGCGGGACATCCTACGAGCAGTACTTC; CDR3 protein: CASSLTSGTSYEQYF
clone size: many; V gene: TRBV29-1; J gene: TRBJ1-2; D gene: .; CDR3 DNA: TGCAGCGTTGTGATTAACTATGGCTACACCTTC; CDR3 protein: CSVVINYGYTF
clone size: .; V gene: TRBV27; J gene: TRBJ2-1; D gene: .; CDR3 DNA: TGTGCCAGCAGAGACGGACAGTACCGGGGGGAGCAGTTCTTC; CDR3 protein: CASRDGQYRGEQFF
clone size: few; V gene: TRBV12-3/TRBV12-4; J gene: TRBJ2-1; D gene: .; CDR3 DNA: TGTGCCAGCAGTATCAGCCAGACTAGACAGTTCTTC; CDR3 protein: CASSISQTRQFF
clone size: few; V gene: TRBV11-2; J gene: TRBJ2-7; D gene: TRBD2; CDR3 DNA: TGTGCCAGCAGCTTAATAGGGTTAGCGGGAGACGAGCAGTACTTC; CDR3 protein: CASSLIGLAGDEQYF
clone size: many; V gene: TRBV2; J gene: TRBJ1-5; D gene: .; CDR3 DNA: TGTGCCAGCAGTCTAGACAGAGGATCTGGTCGGCCCCAGCATTTT; CDR3 protein: CASSLDRGSGRPQHF
clone size: few; V gene: TRBV5-1; J gene: TRBJ2-3; D gene: .; CDR3 DNA: TGCGCCAGCAGCTTTAAAGGCTCGATCACAGATACGCAGTATTTT; CDR3 protein: CASSFKGSITDTQYF
clone size: .; V gene: TRBV10-3; J gene: TRBJ2-3; D gene: .; CDR3 DNA: TGTGCCATCAGCGCGGAAGGAGATACGCAGTATTTT; CDR3 protein: CAISAEGDTQYF
clone size: .; V gene: TRBV2; J gene: TRBJ2-5; D gene: .; CDR3 DNA: TGTGCCAGCAGTGGGGATGTGGTGGGAAAGACCCAGTACTTC; CDR3 protein: CASSGDVVGKTQYF
clone size: .; V gene: TRBV12-3/TRBV12-4; J gene: TRBJ2-3; D gene: .; CDR3 DNA: TGTGCCAGCACCCTGGTTACAGATACGCAGTATTTT; CDR3 protein: CASTLVTDTQYF
clone size: many; V gene: TRBV5-6; J gene: TRBJ2-2; D gene: .; CDR3 DNA: TGTGCCAGCAGCTTGGTGGGTATAACCGGGGAGCTGTTTTTT; CDR3 protein: CASSLVGITGELFF
clone size: few; V gene: TRBV5-1; J gene: TRBJ2-6; D gene: .; CDR3 DNA: TGCGCCAGCAGCGCTCAGGGCGCTGGGGCCAACGTCCTGACTTTT; CDR3 protein: CASSAQGAGANVLTF
clone size: .; V gene: TRBV29-1; J gene: TRBJ2-3; D gene: TRBD2; CDR3 DNA: TGCAGCGTGATACTAGCGGGAGGGCCTGATACGCAGTATTTT; CDR3 protein: CSVILAGGPDTQYF
clone size: many; V gene: TRBV12-3/TRBV12-4; J gene: TRBJ2-1; D gene: TRBD2; CDR3 DNA: TGTGCCAGCAGAACCACTAGCGGGAGATACGGTGAGCAGTTCTTC; CDR3 protein: CASRTTSGRYGEQFF
clone size: .; V gene: TRBV19; J gene: TRBJ1-6; D gene: .; CDR3 DNA: TGTGCCAGTAGCGCGAGGGGAGAGAATTCACCCCTCCACTTT; CDR3 protein: CASSARGENSPLHF
clone size: few; V gene: TRBV19; J gene: TRBJ2-3; D gene: .; CDR3 DNA: TGTGCCAGTAAGCGGGGCACAGATACGCAGTATTTT; CDR3 protein: CASKRGTDTQYF
clone size: .; V gene: TRBV6-5; J gene: TRBJ1-1; D gene: .; CDR3 DNA: TGTGCCAGCAGTTACTCGGGGGAGTCGAACACTGAAGCTTTCTTT; CDR3 protein: CASSYSGESNTEAFF
clone size: few; V gene: TRBV19; J gene: TRBJ1-5; D gene: .; CDR3 DNA: TGTGCCAGTAGTGTCAGCCAATATAGCAATCAGCCCCAGCATTTT; CDR3 protein: CASSVSQYSNQPQHF
clone size: .; V gene: TRBV7-2; J gene: TRBJ2-5; D gene: TRBD1; CDR3 DNA: TGTGCCAGCAGCCGGGACAGGGAGGGAGCCCAGTACTTC; CDR3 protein: CASSRDREGAQYF
clone size: few; V gene: TRBV19; J gene: TRBJ1-1; D gene: TRBD1; CDR3 DNA: TGTGCCAGTAGTTTCAGACAGGGTGAGACTGAAGCTTTCTTT; CDR3 protein: CASSFRQGETEAFF
clone size: few; V gene: TRBV29-1; J gene: TRBJ2-1; D gene: .; CDR3 DNA: TGCAGCGTTGAAGGGGTTAGCGGAAACAATGAGCAGTTCTTC; CDR3 protein: CSVEGVSGNNEQFF
clone size: few; V gene: TRBV12-3/TRBV12-4; J gene: TRBJ2-3; D gene: TRBD2; CDR3 DNA: TGTGCCAGCAGTTTAGCGAGAATAGCGGGAGGGCTGACCACAGATACGCAGTATTTT; CDR3 protein: CASSLARIAGGLTTDTQYF
clone size: .; V gene: TRBV28; J gene: TRBJ1-2; D gene: .; CDR3 DNA: TGTGCCAGCAGTTTATGGACAGTCGCTTATGGCTACACCTTC; CDR3 protein: CASSLWTVAYGYTF
clone size: .; V gene: TRBV5-6; J gene: TRBJ2-7; D gene: TRBD2; CDR3 DNA: TGTGCCAGCAGCCTGGCGACTAGCGGCCTTTACGAGCAGTACTTC; CDR3 protein: CASSLATSGLYEQYF
clone size: .; V gene: TRBV19; J gene: TRBJ1-5; D gene: TRBD1; CDR3 DNA: TGTGCCAGTAGTATCTCAGGGGGTAGCAATCAGCCCCAGCATTTT; CDR3 protein: CASSISGGSNQPQHF
clone size: many; V gene: TRBV20-1; J gene: TRBJ2-5; D gene: TRBD1; CDR3 DNA: TGCAGTGTCACTGCTACAGGGGTGGAGACCCAGTACTTC; CDR3 protein: CSVTATGVETQYF
clone size: .; V gene: TRBV7-2; J gene: TRBJ2-3; D gene: .; CDR3 DNA: TGTGCCAGCAGCTTAGGGGGCGGCGGGACTACGCAGTATTTT; CDR3 protein: CASSLGGGGTTQYF
clone size: few; V gene: TRBV19; J gene: TRBJ1-2; D gene: .; CDR3 DNA: TGTGCCAGTAGTATTCCCTCGGGGCTATATGGCTACACCTTC; CDR3 protein: CASSIPSGLYGYTF
clone size: .; V gene: TRBV12-3/TRBV12-4; J gene: TRBJ2-3; D gene: .; CDR3 DNA: TGTGCCAGCAGTTTCTATCGGGGGCCCCAAGATACGCAGTATTTT; CDR3 protein: CASSFYRGPQDTQYF
clone size: few; V gene: TRBV20-1; J gene: TRBJ1-1; D gene: .; CDR3 DNA: TGCAGTGCTAAGGGATCCTGGAACACTGAAGCTTTCTTT; CDR3 protein: CSAKGSWNTEAFF
clone size: many; V gene: TRBV2; J gene: TRBJ2-1; D gene: .; CDR3 DNA: TGTGCCAGCAGTGACGGGAGTGTGGAGCAGTTCTTC; CDR3 protein: CASSDGSVEQFF
clone size: many; V gene: TRBV28; J gene: TRBJ2-5; D gene: .; CDR3 DNA: TGTGCCAGCAGTCCGGGATCCCTATCGACAGAGACCCAGTACTTC; CDR3 protein: CASSPGSLSTETQYF
clone size: once; V gene: TRBV5-1; J gene: TRBJ2-1; D gene: TRBD2; CDR3 DNA: TGCGCCAGCACCTCTAGCGGGTCGCCGAGCTCCTACAATGAGCAGTTCTTC; CDR3 protein: CASTSSGSPSSYNEQFF
clone size: .; V gene: TRBV6-5; J gene: TRBJ2-7; D gene: .; CDR3 DNA: TGTGCCAGCAGTTACTCCGGGAGTGGGAACGAGCAGTACTTC; CDR3 protein: CASSYSGSGNEQYF
clone size: .; V gene: TRBV12-3/TRBV12-4; J gene: TRBJ1-2; D gene: .; CDR3 DNA: TGTGCCAGCAGTTTAGACTGGGCGGGGGACTATGGCTACACCTTC; CDR3 protein: CASSLDWAGDYGYTF
clone size: .; V gene: TRBV12-3/TRBV12-4; J gene: TRBJ2-7; D gene: .; CDR3 DNA: TGTGCCAGCAGTTTAGGGGTCAGGGTCGAGCAGTACTTC; CDR3 protein: CASSLGVRVEQYF
clone size: few; V gene: TRBV20-1; J gene: TRBJ1-4; D gene: .; CDR3 DNA: TGCAGTGCTAGTAACAGGGCTGCAACTAATGAAAAACTGTTTTTT; CDR3 protein: CSASNRAATNEKLFF
clone size: many; V gene: TRBV5-1; J gene: TRBJ1-1; D gene: .; CDR3 DNA: TGTGCCAGCAGTTTAGTGCAAGGAAACACTGAAGCTTTCTTT; CDR3 protein: CASSLVQGNTEAFF
clone size: few; V gene: TRBV12-3/TRBV12-4; J gene: TRBJ2-1; D gene: .; CDR3 DNA: TGTGCCAGCAGTTCCTCCGGGACTCTCAATGAGCAGTTCTTC; CDR3 protein: CASSSSGTLNEQFF
clone size: .; V gene: TRBV5-1; J gene: TRBJ2-2; D gene: TRBD1; CDR3 DNA: TGCGCCAGCAGCGTTGGACAGGGGCGGCCCGGGGAGCTGTTTTTT; CDR3 protein: CASSVGQGRPGELFF
clone size: few; V gene: TRBV5-5; J gene: TRBJ2-7; D gene: .; CDR3 DNA: TGTGCCAGCGCGGGTAGCGCTCACGAGCAGTACTTC; CDR3 protein: CASAGSAHEQYF